The 10 T cell receptor beta chains presented below share a single source sample, sequenced in a study of T cell repertoires in cytomegalovirus infection. TCRdb re-derived calls from the reads in MiXCR, one entry per CDR3 protein. The table has around 530,000 distinct CDR3 sequences, roughly 29% seen once; the top ten hold about 13%. Sequenced: PBMCs. Receptor source: a human donor in good health (CMV status not recorded). Some clones in this sample may be carry-over from other donors' samples.

The chain has TRBV7-6 and TRBJ1-3, with a tentative D call TRBD1 (5 bases). The germline CDR1 and CDR2 sequences are SGHVS and FNYEAQ. V was cut by 5 bases and J by 9 bases, with 17 bases left in between. This CDR3 has 14 residues. In DNA, the CDR3 is TGTGCCAGCAGCCAGCCCGGACAAGCGGTCACCATATATTTT. It is translated as CASSQPGQAVTIYF.

This clonotype was counted many times. CDR3 residues: CASSLEAGGPDEQFF. The CDR3 nucleotides read TGTGCCAGCAGCTTAGAAGCGGGAGGCCCCGATGAGCAGTTCTTC. This chain connects TRBV7-9 to TRBJ2-1; the match to TRBD2 covers 9 bases. Germline loops: CDR1 SEHNR, CDR2 FQNEAQ (reference sequence). Trimming removed 1 base from V and 8 bases from J; junction bases left unmatched: 6. The length of the CDR3 is 15 residues.

This rearrangement joins TRBV6-5 to TRBJ2-5, with D possibly matching TRBD1 (6 bases). The CDR3 is 16 residues long. Deletions cut 0 bases from V and 2 bases from J, with 13 bases between. Germline values: CDR1 MNHEY, CDR2 SVGAGI. CDR3 bases: TGTGCCAGCAGTTACTCTGGGGGCCGGGGTCAAGAGACCCAGTACTTC. This translates into CASSYSGGRGQETQYF.

The chain combines TRBV7-3 with TRBJ2-3; D unresolved. Germline V gene data show CDR1 as SGHTA and CDR2 as FQGTGA. CDR3 length equals 15 residues. V gave up 5 bases and J gave up 2 bases, with 14 bases separating them. CDR3 bases: TGTGCCAGCAGCCCCTCGGACCTGCTCACAGATACGCAGTATTTT. Its translation is CASSPSDLLTDTQYF.

V gene TRBV6-6 combines with J gene TRBJ2-3; 9 bases are shared with TRBD1. CDR1 is MNHNY and CDR2 is SVGAGI in the germline V gene (reference sequence). The V gene end was trimmed by 5 bases and the J gene end by 0 bases; junction bases not matched to a gene: 6. The CDR3 is 16 amino acids. CDR3 loop: CASSTGQGRSTDTQYF. The CDR3 DNA follows: TGTGCCAGCAGTACCGGACAGGGGCGAAGCACAGATACGCAGTATTTT.

This clonotype was observed a few times. V usage is TRBV7-2 and J usage is TRBJ1-1; D gene ambiguous. The CDR3 spans 12 residues. Trimming removed 3 bases from V and 7 bases from J, with 9 bases in between. Germline V lookup: CDR1 SGHTA, CDR2 FQGNSA. The CDR3 DNA reads TGTGCCAGCAGCTTGCCCCCATATGAAGCTTTCTTT. Its translation is CASSLPPYEAFF.

This clonotype was seen ten or more times. The chain combines TRBV7-2 with TRBJ2-7; D is perhaps TRBD2 (5 bases). The CDR3 has 16 residues. V was shortened by 1 base and J by 3 bases, with 16 bases between the two germline ends. In germline, CDR1 is SGHTA, CDR2 FQGNSA. This CDR3 reads CASSLVFASPGYEQYF. CDR3 sequence (DNA): TGTGCCAGCAGCTTAGTATTCGCTAGCCCCGGCTACGAGCAGTACTTC.

This chain uses TRBV20-1 with TRBJ2-5; weak D call: TRBD2 (5 bases). V was shortened by 5 bases and J by 3 bases, with 13 bases between the two germline ends. This CDR3 contains 13 residues. Germline CDR1 and CDR2: DFQATT and SNEGSKA (reference sequence). The CDR3 reads CSAPVWGEETQYF. For the CDR3, the DNA is TGCAGTGCTCCCGTCTGGGGAGAAGAGACCCAGTACTTC.

In this sample, this clonotype turned up many times. This chain links TRBV7-2 with TRBJ1-1; 10 positions match TRBD1. CDR1 and CDR2 from the germline V gene are SGHTA and FQGNSA. CDR3 length equals 14 residues. V dropped 6 bases and J dropped 11; count of bases not matched to a gene: 12. The CDR3: CASSLDGTGVSAFF. The CDR3 bases are TGTGCCAGCAGTCTCGATGGGACAGGGGTGAGCGCTTTCTTT.

In its sample, this clonotype was seen a few times. This rearrangement joins TRBV7-2 to TRBJ1-2; 7 nucleotides align to TRBD1. Germline loops: CDR1 SGHTA, CDR2 FQGNSA. This CDR3 comprises 17 residues. The trim removed 1 base at V and 0 bases at J, leaving 8 bases unmatched. Written as DNA, the CDR3 is TGTGCCAGCAGCTTAGATTGGACAGGCTCTACTAACTATGGCTACACCTTC. It is translated as CASSLDWTGSTNYGYTF. Filled out from reference TRBV7-2 and TRBJ1-2, the complete variable domain reads GAGVSQSPSNKVTEKGKDVELRCDPISGHTALYWYRQSLGQGLEFLIYFQGNSAPDKSGLPSDRFSAERTGGSVSTLTIQRTQQEDSAVYLCASSLDWTGSTNYGYTFGSGTRLTVV.